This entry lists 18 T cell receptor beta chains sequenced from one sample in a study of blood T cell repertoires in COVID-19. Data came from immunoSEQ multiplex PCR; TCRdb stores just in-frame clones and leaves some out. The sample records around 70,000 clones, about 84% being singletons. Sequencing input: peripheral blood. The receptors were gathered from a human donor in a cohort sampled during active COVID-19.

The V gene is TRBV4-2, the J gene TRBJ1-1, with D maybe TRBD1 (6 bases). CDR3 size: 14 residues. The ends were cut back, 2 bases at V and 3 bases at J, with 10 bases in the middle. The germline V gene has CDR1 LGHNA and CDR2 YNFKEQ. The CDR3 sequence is CASSQPTGHTEAFF. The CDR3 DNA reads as TGTGCCAGCAGCCAACCAACAGGGCACACTGAAGCTTTCTTT.

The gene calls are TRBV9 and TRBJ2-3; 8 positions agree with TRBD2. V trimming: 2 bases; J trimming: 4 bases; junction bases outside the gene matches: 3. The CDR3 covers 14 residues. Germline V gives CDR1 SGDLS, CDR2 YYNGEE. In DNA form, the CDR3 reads TGTGCCAGCAGCGTCGGCGGGAGGTCAGATACGCAGTATTTT. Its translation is CASSVGGRSDTQYF.

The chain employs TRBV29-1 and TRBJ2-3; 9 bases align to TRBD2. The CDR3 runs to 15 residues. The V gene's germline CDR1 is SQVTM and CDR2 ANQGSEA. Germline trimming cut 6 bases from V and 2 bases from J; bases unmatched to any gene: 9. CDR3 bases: TGCAGCGTGAATAGGCTAGCGGGGAACACAGATACGCAGTATTTT. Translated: CSVNRLAGNTDTQYF.

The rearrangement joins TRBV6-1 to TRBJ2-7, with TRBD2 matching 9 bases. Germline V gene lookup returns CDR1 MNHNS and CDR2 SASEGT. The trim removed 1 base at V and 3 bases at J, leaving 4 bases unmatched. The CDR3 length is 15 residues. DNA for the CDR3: TGTGCCAGCAGTGAAGGGACTAGCGCTGGCTACGAGCAGTACTTC. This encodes CASSEGTSAGYEQYF.

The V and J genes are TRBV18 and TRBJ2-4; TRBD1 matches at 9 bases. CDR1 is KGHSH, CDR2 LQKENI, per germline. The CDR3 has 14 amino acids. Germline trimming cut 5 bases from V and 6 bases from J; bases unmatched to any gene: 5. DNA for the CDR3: TGTGCCAGCTCATCACGACAGGGGGTAAACATTCAGTACTTC. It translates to CASSSRQGVNIQYF. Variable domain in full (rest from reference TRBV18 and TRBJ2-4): NAGVMQNPRHLVRRRGQEARLRCSPMKGHSHVYWYRQLPEEGLKFMVYLQKENIIDESGMPKERFSAEFPKEGPSILRIQQVVRGDSAAYFCASSSRQGVNIQYFGAGTRLSVL.

This CDR3 reads CASSELASYEQYF. The CDR3 DNA reads as TGTGCCAGCAGTGAACTAGCATCCTACGAGCAGTACTTC. The chain recombines TRBV2 with TRBJ2-7; TRBD2 might be the D (5 bases). In germline, CDR1 is SNHLY, CDR2 FYNNEI. The CDR3 sequence is 13 residues long. Trimming left V 2 bases short and J 1 base short, with 6 bases between.

CDR3 nucleotides: TGTGCCAGCAGCCCCTACCCGAATCAGCCCCAGCATTTT. Its protein is CASSPYPNQPQHF. The chain is built from TRBV3-1 (or the pseudogene TRBV3-2) and TRBJ1-5; no reliable D call. Trimming shortened V by 4 bases and J by 4 bases, and 8 bases separated the two germline ends. The CDR3 runs to 13 residues. Germline-derived CDR1 and CDR2 are LGHDT and YNNKEL (reference sequence).

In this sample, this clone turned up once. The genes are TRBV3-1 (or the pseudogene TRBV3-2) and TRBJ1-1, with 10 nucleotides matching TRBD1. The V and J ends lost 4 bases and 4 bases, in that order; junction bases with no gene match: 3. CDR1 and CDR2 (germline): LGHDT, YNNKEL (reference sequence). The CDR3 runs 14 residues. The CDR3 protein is CASSPGQGTTEAFF. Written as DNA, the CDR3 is TGTGCCAGCAGCCCGGGACAGGGGACCACTGAAGCTTTCTTT.

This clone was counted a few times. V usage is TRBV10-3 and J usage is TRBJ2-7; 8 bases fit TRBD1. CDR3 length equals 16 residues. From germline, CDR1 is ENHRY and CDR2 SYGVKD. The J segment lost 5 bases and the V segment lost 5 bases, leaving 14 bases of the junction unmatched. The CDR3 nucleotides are TGTGCCATCAGTAAACCAACAGGGGGATTTATCAACGAGCAGTACTTC. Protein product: CAISKPTGGFINEQYF.

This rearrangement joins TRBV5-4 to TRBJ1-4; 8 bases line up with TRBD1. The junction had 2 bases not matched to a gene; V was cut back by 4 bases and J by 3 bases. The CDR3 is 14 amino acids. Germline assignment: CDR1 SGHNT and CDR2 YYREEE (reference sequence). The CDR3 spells CASSPTGANEKLFF. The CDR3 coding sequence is TGTGCCAGCAGCCCGACAGGGGCTAATGAAAAACTGTTTTTT.

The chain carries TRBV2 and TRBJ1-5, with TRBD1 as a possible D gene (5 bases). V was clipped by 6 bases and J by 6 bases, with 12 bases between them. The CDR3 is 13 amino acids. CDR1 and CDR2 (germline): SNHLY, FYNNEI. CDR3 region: CASRVHRSQPQHF. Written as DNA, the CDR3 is TGTGCCAGCAGAGTCCACAGGTCTCAGCCCCAGCATTTT.

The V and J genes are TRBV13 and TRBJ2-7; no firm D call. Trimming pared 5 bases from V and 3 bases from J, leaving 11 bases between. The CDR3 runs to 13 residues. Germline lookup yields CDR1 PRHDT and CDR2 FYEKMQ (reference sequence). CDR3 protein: CASSRPEYYEQYF. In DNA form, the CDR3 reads TGTGCCAGCAGCCGCCCAGAATACTACGAGCAGTACTTC. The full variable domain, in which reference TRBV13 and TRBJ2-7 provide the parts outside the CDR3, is AAGVIQSPRHLIKEKRETATLKCYPIPRHDTVYWYQQGPGQDPQFLISFYEKMQSDKGSIPDRFSAQQFSDYHSELNMSSLELGDSALYFCASSRPEYYEQYFGPGTRLTVT.

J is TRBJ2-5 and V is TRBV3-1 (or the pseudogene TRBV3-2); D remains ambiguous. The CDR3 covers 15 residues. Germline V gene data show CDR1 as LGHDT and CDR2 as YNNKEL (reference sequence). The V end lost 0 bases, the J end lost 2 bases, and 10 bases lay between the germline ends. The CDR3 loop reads CASSQDPKRQETQYF. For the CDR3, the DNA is TGTGCCAGCAGCCAAGACCCCAAGAGGCAAGAGACCCAGTACTTC.

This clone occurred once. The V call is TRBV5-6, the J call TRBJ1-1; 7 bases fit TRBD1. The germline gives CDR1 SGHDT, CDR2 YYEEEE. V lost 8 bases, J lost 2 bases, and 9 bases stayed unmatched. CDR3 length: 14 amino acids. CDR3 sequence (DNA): TGTGCCAGTTTAAAGGGGGCCTCAAACACTGAAGCTTTCTTT. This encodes CASLKGASNTEAFF. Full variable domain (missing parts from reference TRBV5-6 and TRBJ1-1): DAGVTQSPTHLIKTRGQQVTLRCSPKSGHDTVSWYQQALGQGPQFIFQYYEEEERQRGNFPDRFSGHQFPNYSSELNVNALLLGDSALYLCASLKGASNTEAFFGQGTRLTVV.

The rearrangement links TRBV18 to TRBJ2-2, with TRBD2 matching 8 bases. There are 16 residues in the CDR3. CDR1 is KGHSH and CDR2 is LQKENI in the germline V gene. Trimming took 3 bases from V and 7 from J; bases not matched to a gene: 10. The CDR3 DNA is TGTGCCAGCTCACCCCCGGGACTAGGCGTTGGCGGGGAGCTGTTTTTT. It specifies CASSPPGLGVGGELFF.

CDR3 nucleotides: TGTGCCAGCAGCGCCGGGACACGGATATATTTT. Translated, it gives CASSAGTRIYF. This rearrangement joins TRBV9 to TRBJ1-3, with D tentatively TRBD1 (6 bases). Per the germline V gene, CDR1 is SGDLS and CDR2 is YYNGEE. This CDR3 comprises 11 residues. V shed 3 bases and J shed 13 bases, with 11 bases lying between them.

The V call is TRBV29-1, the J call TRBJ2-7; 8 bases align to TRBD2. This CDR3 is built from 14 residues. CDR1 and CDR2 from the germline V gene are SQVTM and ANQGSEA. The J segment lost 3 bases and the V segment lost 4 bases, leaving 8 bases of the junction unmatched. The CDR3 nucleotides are TGCAGCGTTGTACGTAGCAGCGGGGGCTACGAGCAGTACTTC. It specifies CSVVRSSGGYEQYF.

CDR3 region: CASSLENLSETQYF. CDR3 in DNA: TGCGCCAGCAGCTTGGAGAACCTATCGGAGACCCAGTACTTC. The chain recombines TRBV5-1 with TRBJ2-5; D gene uncertain. Trimming cost V 0 bases and J 5 bases, with 11 bases left between them. The germline CDR1 and CDR2 sequences are SGHRS and YFSETQ. CDR3 length: 14 residues. Complete variable domain (other parts from reference TRBV5-1 and TRBJ2-5): KAGVTQTPRYLIKTRGQQVTLSCSPISGHRSVSWYQQTPGQGLQFLFEYFSETQRNKGNFPGRFSGRQFSNSRSEMNVSTLELGDSALYLCASSLENLSETQYFGPGTRLLVL.